The rows below give T cell receptor beta chains drawn from one sample of a study of T-cell reconstitution after alpha-beta-depleted transplantation in children. TCRdb used MiXCR to reprocess the PCR reads, holding one entry per CDR3 protein. Counted here are roughly 400,000 distinct CDR3 sequences, approximately 42% occurring once; the ten biggest clones make up 25% to 30%. The specimen was PBMCs, collected before TCRalphabeta/CD19-depleted stem cell transplant. Receptors were obtained from a girl aged 2-10 years with aplastic anemia, due to receive a stem cell transplant. The CDR3 runs from the conserved cysteine through the conserved F or W. A D gene is named only where the DNA matches it firmly. Only part of the rows carry a size: once, few, many, or a class if the clone is expanded.

NA	TRBV4-1	NA	TRBJ1-2	CASSQVTGKGYTF	TGCGCCAGCAGCCAAGTAACAGGGAAAGGCTACACCTTC
NA	TRBV20-1	once	TRBJ2-2	CSAKITGELFF	TGCAGTGCTAAAATCACCGGGGAGCTGTTTTTT
NA	TRBV6-1	NA	TRBJ1-1	CASSLGAHTEAFF	TGTGCCAGCTCGCTCGGGGCTCACACTGAAGCTTTCTTT
NA	TRBV29-1	few	TRBJ1-1	CSVSPGGSEAFF	TGCAGCGTTTCACCTGGGGGCAGCGAAGCTTTCTTT
TRBD2	TRBV20-1	NA	TRBJ2-1	CSARVGSGILSYNEQFF	TGCAGTGCTAGAGTAGGAAGCGGGATACTCTCCTACAATGAGCAGTTCTTC
NA	TRBV20-1	NA	TRBJ2-3	CSATGVNTQYF	TGCAGTGCTACCGGTGTTAATACGCAGTATTTT
NA	TRBV18	NA	TRBJ1-3	CASSPPPGGNTIYF	TGTGCCAGCTCACCACCCCCAGGAGGAAACACCATATATTTT
NA	TRBV7-2	many	TRBJ2-7	CASSFGIADPYEQYF	TGTGCCAGCAGCTTTGGGATAGCGGATCCCTACGAGCAGTACTTC
NA	TRBV5-4	many	TRBJ2-3	CASSPGDGTQYF	TGTGCCAGCAGCCCAGGGGACGGTACGCAGTATTTT
NA	TRBV19	few	TRBJ2-5	CASSRGDQETQYF	TGTGCCAGTAGTCGAGGGGACCAAGAGACCCAGTACTTC
NA	TRBV7-3	NA	TRBJ2-1	CASSLNAETKQFF	TGTGCCAGCAGCTTAAATGCTGAGACGAAGCAGTTCTTC
NA	TRBV12-3/TRBV12-4	NA	TRBJ2-6	CASSRSIVSGANVLTF	TGTGCCAGCAGCAGGTCCATCGTCTCTGGGGCCAACGTCCTGACTTTC
NA	TRBV20-1	NA	TRBJ1-5	CSAKGSRGGNQPQHF	TGCAGTGCCAAGGGATCCAGGGGCGGCAATCAGCCCCAGCATTTT
NA	TRBV7-6	NA	TRBJ1-3	CASSLLGGTLGNTIYF	TGTGCCAGCAGCTTATTGGGGGGAACCCTTGGAAACACCATATATTTT
TRBD2	TRBV2	NA	TRBJ2-1	CARSSSGLAVQTGNEQFF	TGTGCCCGCAGTTCCTCGGGACTAGCGGTCCAAACAGGCAATGAGCAGTTCTTC
NA	TRBV5-5	NA	TRBJ2-4	CASSITTGNIQYF	TGTGCCAGCAGCATAACAACGGGAAACATTCAGTACTTC
TRBD2	TRBV7-2	few	TRBJ2-3	CASSSGLAETDTQYF	TGTGCCAGCAGCTCCGGACTAGCGGAGACAGATACGCAGTATTTT
NA	TRBV4-1	few	TRBJ1-2	CASSQIATVTNYGYTF	TGCGCCAGCAGCCAGATAGCGACGGTGACTAACTATGGCTACACCTTC
NA	TRBV3-1	NA	TRBJ1-1	CASSQVAGGNSEAFF	TGTGCCAGCAGCCAAGTGGCAGGAGGGAACTCTGAAGCTTTCTTT
TRBD1	TRBV20-1	many	TRBJ1-2	CSASTRQGPYGYTF	TGCAGTGCTAGTACTAGACAGGGCCCCTATGGCTACACCTTC
NA	TRBV9	NA	TRBJ2-7	CASSVVPGWEQYF	TGTGCCAGCAGCGTAGTTCCAGGGTGGGAGCAGTACTTC
TRBD1	TRBV6-1	NA	TRBJ2-1	CASDRGNEQFF	TGTGCCAGCGACAGGGGGAATGAGCAGTTCTTC
NA	TRBV30	NA	TRBJ2-7	CAWSVWGRAESYEQYF	TGTGCCTGGAGTGTATGGGGAAGGGCGGAATCCTACGAGCAGTACTTC
NA	TRBV5-1	few	TRBJ2-6	CASSLGGQVGANVLTF	TGCGCCAGCAGCTTGGGGGGACAAGTAGGGGCCAACGTCCTGACTTTC
TRBD2	TRBV20-1	few	TRBJ2-1	CSAGTSGSYEQFF	TGCAGTGCCGGGACTAGCGGGAGCTATGAGCAGTTCTTC
NA	TRBV28	NA	TRBJ2-5	CASSFYPGDGAQETQYF	TGTGCCAGCAGTTTTTATCCCGGGGACGGGGCCCAAGAGACCCAGTACTTC
NA	TRBV10-3	few	TRBJ2-3	CAISERGRADTQYF	TGTGCCATCAGTGAAAGGGGCAGGGCAGATACGCAGTATTTT
NA	TRBV7-9	NA	TRBJ2-3	CASSFSAGSTDTQYF	TGTGCCAGCAGCTTCTCGGCAGGGAGCACAGATACGCAGTATTTT
NA	TRBV7-8	NA	TRBJ1-2	CASSLVGARDYGYTF	TGTGCCAGCAGCTTAGTCGGAGCCCGGGACTATGGCTACACCTTC
TRBD2	TRBV10-2	many	TRBJ2-5	CASSVGGPGTSGTQETQYF	TGCGCCAGCAGTGTTGGGGGCCCAGGGACTAGCGGAACCCAAGAGACCCAGTACTTC
TRBD1	TRBV6-2/TRBV6-3	few	TRBJ2-5	CASSSSGTDLGSQYF	TGTGCCAGCAGTTCATCCGGGACAGACCTCGGGTCCCAGTACTTC
TRBD1	TRBV12-3/TRBV12-4	NA	TRBJ1-5	CASGPAQGAGQPQHF	TGTGCCAGCGGGCCCGCACAGGGGGCCGGTCAGCCCCAGCATTTT
TRBD2	TRBV5-1	NA	TRBJ2-1	CASTNLAGTYNEQFF	TGCGCCAGCACTAACCTAGCGGGAACCTACAATGAGCAGTTCTTC
TRBD1	TRBV5-1	NA	TRBJ2-3	CASSLAGDRGTRDTQYF	TGCGCCAGCAGCTTGGCCGGGGACAGGGGGACCCGGGATACGCAGTATTTT
NA	TRBV7-9	NA	TRBJ2-1	CASSLTGSVYNEQFF	TGTGCCAGCAGCTTAACCGGGAGTGTCTACAATGAGCAGTTCTTC
TRBD1	TRBV11-2	few	TRBJ2-3	CASRSGGIDTQYF	TGTGCCAGCAGGTCAGGGGGCATAGATACGCAGTATTTT
NA	TRBV14	many	TRBJ1-2	CASSQDPSGANYGYTF	TGTGCCAGCAGCCAAGATCCGTCAGGGGCCAACTATGGCTACACCTTC
NA	TRBV5-1	many	TRBJ2-3	CASSLAFTERTDTQYF	TGCGCCAGCAGCTTGGCCTTTACCGAGCGCACAGATACGCAGTATTTT
NA	TRBV15	many	TRBJ1-3	CATSAARGTGNTIYF	TGTGCCACCAGCGCCGCCAGAGGAACTGGAAACACCATATATTTT
NA	TRBV7-9	few	TRBJ1-3	CASSPHAGNTIYF	TGTGCCAGCAGCCCTCACGCTGGAAACACCATATATTTT
NA	TRBV5-1	NA	TRBJ2-7	CASSPGQAPYEQYF	TGCGCCAGCAGCCCGGGACAAGCCCCTTACGAGCAGTACTTC
NA	TRBV3-1	NA	TRBJ2-5	CASSQDFGDQETQYF	TGTGCCAGCAGCCAAGATTTCGGGGACCAAGAGACCCAGTACTTC
TRBD1	TRBV10-2	NA	TRBJ2-7	CASSESDRGVHEQYF	TGCGCCAGCAGTGAGTCGGACAGGGGGGTCCACGAGCAGTACTTC
NA	TRBV5-1	NA	TRBJ2-5	CASSPNRPGETQYF	TGCGCCAGCAGCCCTAACAGGCCAGGGGAGACCCAGTACTTC
TRBD1	TRBV7-6	few	TRBJ2-5	CASSLGGRGPKETQYF	TGTGCCAGCAGCTTAGGGGGCAGGGGGCCTAAAGAGACCCAGTACTTC
NA	TRBV4-2	NA	TRBJ2-7	CASSQPLRRWEEQYF	TGTGCCAGCAGCCAACCATTGAGACGCTGGGAAGAGCAGTACTTC
NA	TRBV28	NA	TRBJ2-7	CASSSPAGGRYEQYF	TGTGCCAGCAGTTCCCCGGCCGGGGGGCGGTACGAGCAGTACTTC
TRBD2	TRBV5-4	NA	TRBJ2-7	CASVTSGGYEQYF	TGTGCCAGCGTGACTAGCGGAGGCTACGAGCAGTACTTC
NA	TRBV7-9	NA	TRBJ1-2	CASSSTGNYGYTF	TGTGCCAGCAGCTCAACAGGCAACTATGGCTACACCTTC
NA	TRBV5-1	many	TRBJ2-3	CASSLDAGRGDTQYF	TGCGCCAGCAGCTTGGATGCAGGGAGAGGGGATACGCAGTATTTT
TRBD2	TRBV7-8	NA	TRBJ2-1	CASSLLAGFYNEQFF	TGTGCCAGCAGCTTACTAGCGGGGTTCTACAATGAGCAGTTCTTC
TRBD1	TRBV4-1	NA	TRBJ2-3	CASSLSTGERADTQYF	TGCGCCAGCAGCCTTTCCACAGGGGAGAGGGCAGATACGCAGTATTTT
TRBD1	TRBV7-2	NA	TRBJ1-1	CASSRRTDRVGGEAFF	TGTGCCAGCAGCCGAAGAACAGACAGGGTTGGCGGCGAAGCTTTCTTT